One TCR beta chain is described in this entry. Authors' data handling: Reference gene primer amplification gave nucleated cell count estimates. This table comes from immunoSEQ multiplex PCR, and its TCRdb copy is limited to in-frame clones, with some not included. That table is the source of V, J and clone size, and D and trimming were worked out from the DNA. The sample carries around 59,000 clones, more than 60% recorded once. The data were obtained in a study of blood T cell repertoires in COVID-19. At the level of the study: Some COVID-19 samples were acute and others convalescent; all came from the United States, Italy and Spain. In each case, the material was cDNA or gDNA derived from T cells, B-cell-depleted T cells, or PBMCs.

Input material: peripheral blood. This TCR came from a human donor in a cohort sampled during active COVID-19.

DNA for the CDR3: TGCAGTACTAATGATGGGAGAGGGACAGATACGCAGTATTTT. Its translation: CSTNDGRGTDTQYF. J is TRBJ2-3 and V is TRBV20-1; TRBD2 is a possible D gene (5 bases). This CDR3 has 14 residues. The ends were cut back, 8 bases at V and 3 bases at J, with 18 bases in the middle. CDR1 DFQATT and CDR2 SNEGSKA come from the germline V gene (reference sequence).